Listed below are T cell receptor beta chains from one sample, sequenced in a study of regulatory T cells in long-lasting Graves disease. From the multiplex PCR reads, TCRdb called clonotypes with MiXCR, one entry per CDR3 protein. The repertoire consists of around 460,000 distinct CDR3 sequences, with less than 25% occurring once and the leading ten covering around 13%. This specimen was peripheral blood mononuclear cells (PBMCs), taken when the disease was refractory, from a patient treated with antithyroid drugs. These receptors all come from a female donor with Graves disease. Each CDR3 is given with its conserved first and last residue. A D gene is named only where the DNA matches it firmly. Only some rows state a clone size, as once, few, many or a class for expanded clones.

TRBV11-3	TRBJ2-5	many	TRBD2	CASSLGSLGGQETQYF	TGTGCCAGCAGCCTGGGTTCTTTGGGGGGGCAAGAGACCCAGTACTTC
TRBV19	TRBJ1-5	-	-	CASSIDGSDNQPQHF	TGTGCCAGTAGTATAGATGGGTCCGACAATCAGCCCCAGCATTTT
TRBV12-3/TRBV12-4	TRBJ1-1	many	TRBD1	CASTFGTGSAEAFF	TGTGCCAGCACTTTTGGGACAGGATCAGCTGAAGCTTTCTTT
TRBV20-1	TRBJ1-6	many	TRBD1	CSARRDRAGNSPLHF	TGCAGTGCTAGGAGGGACAGGGCGGGGAATTCACCCCTCCACTTT
TRBV27	TRBJ2-7	many	-	CASTITGGHEQYF	TGTGCCAGCACCATCACCGGGGGCCACGAGCAGTACTTC
TRBV6-5	TRBJ2-7	many	-	CASSYSFLSYEQYF	TGTGCCAGCAGTTACAGTTTTCTATCCTACGAGCAGTACTTC
TRBV28	TRBJ2-5	many	-	CASSPTFTPGVTQYF	TGTGCCAGCAGTCCCACGTTCACCCCGGGGGTGACCCAGTACTTC
TRBV11-3	TRBJ2-5	-	-	CASSLDTGREIQYF	TGTGCCAGCAGCTTAGATACAGGGCGAGAGATCCAGTACTTC
TRBV10-3	TRBJ2-7	-	-	CAISESGRGAEQYF	TGTGCCATCAGTGAGTCAGGCAGGGGAGCCGAGCAGTACTTC
TRBV6-1	TRBJ2-7	many	TRBD2	CASSPLSGRKSYEQYF	TGTGCCAGCAGTCCCCTAAGCGGGAGGAAATCCTACGAGCAGTACTTC
TRBV2	TRBJ2-7	many	TRBD1	CASGTGLIEQYF	TGTGCCAGCGGGACAGGGCTCATCGAGCAGTACTTC
TRBV4-3	TRBJ1-3	-	TRBD1	CASSLRQGTGDTIYF	TGCGCCAGCAGCCTCAGACAGGGGACGGGAGACACCATATATTTT
TRBV6-1	TRBJ1-3	-	TRBD1	CASRGTEALSGNTIYF	TGTGCCAGCAGAGGGACAGAAGCCCTCTCTGGAAACACCATATATTTT
TRBV20-1	TRBJ1-4	many	TRBD1	CSAMDRAGEKLFF	TGCAGTGCCATGGACAGGGCCGGTGAAAAACTGTTTTTT
TRBV30	TRBJ1-2	once	-	CASGPGYTF	TGTGCCTCGGGGCCCGGCTACACCTTC
TRBV19	TRBJ1-1	-	-	CASSRGGSRGNTEAFF	TGTGCCAGTAGTAGAGGGGGGAGCAGGGGGAACACTGAAGCTTTCTTT
TRBV4-1	TRBJ1-1	-	-	CASSRIAPGYRTEAFF	TGCGCCAGCAGCCGCATCGCCCCAGGGTATCGGACTGAAGCTTTCTTT
TRBV2	TRBJ2-7	few	-	CASSEGPANSYEQYF	TGTGCCAGCAGTGAAGGGCCAGCGAACTCCTACGAGCAGTACTTC
TRBV6-1	TRBJ2-5	-	TRBD1	CASRKYYRTGVKETQYF	TGTGCCAGCAGAAAATACTATAGGACAGGGGTGAAAGAGACCCAGTACTTC
TRBV5-1	TRBJ1-2	-	-	CASSLGLGYGYTF	TGCGCCAGCAGCTTGGGGCTGGGCTATGGCTACACCTTC
TRBV6-1	TRBJ1-5	-	TRBD1	CASSNTGGLQPQHF	TGTGCCAGCAGTAACACAGGGGGGCTGCAGCCCCAGCATTTT
TRBV19	TRBJ2-7	few	-	CTSTRWDVPYEQYF	TGTACCAGTACCCGATGGGACGTACCCTACGAGCAGTACTTC
TRBV7-2	TRBJ2-7	many	-	CASSPLPRGEQYF	TGTGCCAGCAGCCCCTTGCCGCGTGGCGAGCAGTACTTC
TRBV19	TRBJ1-1	-	TRBD1	CASTRGQGLTEAFF	TGTGCCAGTACTCGGGGACAGGGTCTTACTGAAGCTTTCTTT
TRBV28	TRBJ2-1	-	-	CASSVTGNEQFF	TGTGCCAGCAGTGTCACAGGGAATGAGCAGTTCTTC
TRBV6-5	TRBJ1-5	few	TRBD1	CASSYETGTNQPQHF	TGTGCCAGCAGTTACGAGACAGGGACCAATCAGCCCCAGCATTTT
TRBV5-4	TRBJ1-4	many	-	CASSLSSRANEKLFF	TGTGCCAGCAGCTTGTCAAGCAGGGCTAATGAAAAACTGTTTTTT
TRBV28	TRBJ2-7	-	TRBD1	CASIGTATFYEQYF	TGTGCCAGCATAGGGACAGCTACATTCTACGAGCAGTACTTC
TRBV28	TRBJ1-2	-	TRBD1	CASSPRQGRGYTF	TGTGCCAGCAGTCCACGACAGGGGCGCGGCTACACCTTC
TRBV7-6	TRBJ1-4	-	-	CASSLFPSPNEKLLF	TGTGCCAGCAGCTTATTCCCCAGTCCCAATGAAAAACTGCTTTTT
TRBV29-1	TRBJ1-1	few	-	CSAPDSTYEAFF	TGCAGCGCTCCGGACAGCACCTATGAAGCTTTCTTT
TRBV5-1	TRBJ2-5	-	-	CASSLQGLQETQYF	TGCGCCAGCAGCTTGCAGGGCCTCCAAGAGACCCAGTACTTC
TRBV2	TRBJ1-1	many	-	CASSEAQGSNTEAFF	TGTGCCAGCAGTGAAGCGCAGGGTAGCAACACTGAAGCTTTCTTT
TRBV28	TRBJ1-5	many	-	CASSHRALGGPQHF	TGTGCCAGCAGCCACAGGGCCCTAGGCGGGCCCCAGCATTTT
TRBV28	TRBJ2-7	many	-	CASSSRTEPYEQYF	TGTGCCAGCAGTTCTAGGACCGAACCCTACGAGCAGTACTTC
TRBV2	TRBJ2-4	-	-	CASSPKESPSSKNIQYF	TGTGCCAGCTCACCAAAGGAGTCCCCCTCGTCCAAAAACATTCAGTACTTC
TRBV16	TRBJ1-1	many	-	CASSQIIQNTEAFF	TGTGCCAGCAGCCAGATTATACAGAACACTGAAGCTTTCTTT
TRBV7-9	TRBJ2-7	few	-	CASSLLRLADYEQYF	TGTGCCAGCAGCTTATTAAGGTTAGCTGATTACGAGCAGTACTTC
TRBV13	TRBJ1-1	few	TRBD1	CASSWLRTGVNTEAFF	TGTGCCAGCAGCTGGCTCCGGACAGGGGTGAACACTGAAGCTTTCTTT
TRBV6-1	TRBJ1-2	-	-	CASRQRDGFYGYTF	TGTGCCAGCAGACAAAGGGACGGATTCTATGGCTACACCTTC
TRBV7-9	TRBJ2-7	-	TRBD2	CASSSGGAFAYEQYF	TGTGCCAGCAGCTCGGGGGGGGCCTTCGCCTACGAGCAGTACTTC
TRBV20-1	TRBJ2-1	-	-	CSARDTGEQFF	TGCAGTGCTAGAGATACGGGTGAGCAGTTCTTC
TRBV28	TRBJ1-6	many	-	CASRSGHTNSPLHF	TGTGCCAGCAGATCGGGACATACAAATTCACCCCTCCACTTT
TRBV5-1	TRBJ2-4	few	TRBD2	CASSRGYLSGGAQEQYF	TGCGCCAGCAGCCGCGGTTACCTTAGCGGGGGGGCCCAGGAACAGTACTTC